This T cell receptor (beta chain) was identified in a study of CD8 T cells in Susac syndrome. It was with random hexamers that 0.5 to 1 ug RNA was reverse transcribed. TCRdb reanalysed the immunoSEQ multiplex PCR reads using MiXCR and keeps one entry per CDR3 protein. The sample holds about 140,000 distinct CDR3 sequences; 95% are singletons and the top ten take 0.13% to 0.15%. CDR3 length: 17 residues. Germline CDR1 reads MGHRA; CDR2 reads YSYEKL. V lost 1 base and J lost 0, with 13 bases in between. This chain uses TRBV4-1 with TRBJ2-1, with D hard to call. Sequencing was carried out using CD4+ T cells from PBMCs. The sequence was obtained from a human donor with Susac syndrome. The CDR3 reads CASSQGRLGSSYNEQFF. CDR3 DNA sequence: TGCGCCAGCAGCCAAGGCCGTCTGGGTAGCTCCTACAATGAGCAGTTCTTC.